This T cell receptor beta chain derives from a study of Ad26.COV2.S vaccination and SARS-CoV-2 variants (dated by TCRdb to the early 2020s). With regard to the full study: Vaccine-arm donors were drawn from COV1001, a multicentre, randomized, double-blind, placebo-controlled phase I-IIa trial of Ad26.COV2.S in healthy adults. Ad26.COV2.S was administered intramuscularly at a dose of 5x10^10 or 1x10^11 viral particles, either as one shot or as two shots given 56 days apart. Sequencing of the TCRbeta repertoire served to evaluate the specificity and breadth of SARS-CoV-2-reactive T cell receptors following Ad26.COV2.S vaccination. A total of 32 samples were included in the TCR-sequenced set, comprising roughly 19 Ad26.COV2.S vaccine recipients, 5 placebo recipients and 8 SARS-CoV-2 convalescent individuals. Trial participants were randomized into five groups of five, in which low-dose or high-dose Ad26.COV2.S was given once or twice, or placebo was given on both occasions. Investigators did not know the trial group allocation while performing experiments and assessing outcomes.

Turning to this clone: The antigen this receptor binds is unknown. No qualities accompany the bases; no much larger clone lies one base away.

The treatment or condition label, as the study defines it: around 19 received Ad26.COV2.S at low or high dose, single or two shots; roughly five received placebo; per-sample allocation not given. For vaccine and placebo recipients, repertoires were sequenced using samples collected on day 63 after the first injection. Cohort 1b enrolled 25 or so adults aged 18-55 years at a single site in Boston, USA, between 29 July and 7 August 2020. As a vaccine, Ad26.COV2.S was a replication-incompetent adenovirus type 26 vector that expressed a prefusion-stabilized SARS-CoV-2 spike protein derived from the original Wuhan strain. From cysteine to phenylalanine, the CDR3 is 16 amino acids long. CDR3 DNA is the only sequence kept; it has 48 bases, read in frame from the first base. V gives up 4 bases and J gives up 1 base, and the segment between their germline ends measures 16 bases. Reading the germline V gene gives CDR1 LGHNA and CDR2 YSLEER.

The immunoSEQ Assay was the method used to sequence TCRbeta CDR3 regions. After extraction, genomic DNA underwent amplification by bias-controlled multiplex PCR, followed by high-throughput sequencing. Concerning the study's data processing: Collapsing and filtering of sequences were performed to quantify the absolute abundance of each unique TCRbeta CDR3 region. Usable DNA was measured by amplifying reference genes present in all nucleated cells, and TCRbeta template counts were normalized to that usable DNA to estimate T cell fraction. Repertoire TCRs were annotated as SARS-CoV-2-specific when V gene, CDR3 amino acid sequence and J gene were exactly matched to a known reactive TCR set. The reference SARS-CoV-2 TCR set came from MIRA and was filtered for enrichment in COVID-19-positive ImmuneCODE repertoires, removing public or cross-reactive TCRs. Using the MIRA antigens, annotated TCRs were further analysed by specific ORF or by position within an ORF. Breadth was defined as the number of annotated unique rearrangements divided by the total number of unique productive rearrangements, and depth was defined as the summed frequency of the annotated unique rearrangements. Two-sided Wilcoxon rank-sum tests were applied when comparing TCR breadth between groups. TCRdb stores this immuneACCESS table with in-frame sequences only. Part of the clones is absent; in the studies checked, under half of the shortfall reflects unresolved V genes, and no reason is known for the rest. V, J and clone size are taken as reported in that table, and D and trimming were inferred from the DNA itself. The table for this sample lists 440,000 or so clones; roughly 88% of them were counted only once. Less than 5.5% of the sample is held by the ten biggest clonotypes.

Summary of the overall study and its limitations: Compared with placebo recipients, Ad26.COV2.S recipients showed higher spike-specific TCR breadth (P = 0.0014). It was noted by the authors that total T cell responses may have been underestimated by the TCR breadth and depth analyses. The study was not powered to compare responses between vaccine doses or regimens. Comparable non-spike TCR breadth was observed between vaccine and placebo recipients, consistent with only spike being contained in the vaccine. After vaccination, spike-specific CD8+ and CD4+ T cell responses were reported to show substantial breadth.

The specimen comprised peripheral blood, sampled in a trial of Ad26.COV2.S vaccine versus placebo. The origin of this receptor is a person aged 18-65 years who received the Ad26.COV2.S COVID-19 vaccine or a placebo. In this chain, TRBV4-3 is recombined with TRBJ1-2, with no confidently assigned D gene. The CDR3 in this case is CASSPGLQENNYGYTF. DNA sequence: TGCGCCAGCAGCCCAGGCCTTCAGGAAAATAACTATGGCTACACCTTC.